The subject of this entry is one T cell receptor (beta chain). Per the germline V gene, CDR1 is DFQATT and CDR2 is SNEGSKA (reference sequence). This CDR3 has 11 amino acids. With 6 bases removed from V and 5 bases from J, the gap between germline ends came to 10 bases. The data originate from a study of T cell responses to AZD1222 COVID-19 vaccine. Sequencing used immunoSEQ multiplex PCR; TCRdb keeps in-frame clones, though not all of them. The sample gives around 140,000 clones, around 94% of which show up once; about 12% is in the top ten. The chain has TRBV20-1 and TRBJ1-2; weak D call: TRBD1 (5 bases). Material: peripheral blood, obtained after recovery from COVID-19. The source is an adult who had recovered from COVID-19. DNA for the CDR3: TGCAGTGCCGGGACGGAATATGGCTACACCTTC. Protein: CSAGTEYGYTF.